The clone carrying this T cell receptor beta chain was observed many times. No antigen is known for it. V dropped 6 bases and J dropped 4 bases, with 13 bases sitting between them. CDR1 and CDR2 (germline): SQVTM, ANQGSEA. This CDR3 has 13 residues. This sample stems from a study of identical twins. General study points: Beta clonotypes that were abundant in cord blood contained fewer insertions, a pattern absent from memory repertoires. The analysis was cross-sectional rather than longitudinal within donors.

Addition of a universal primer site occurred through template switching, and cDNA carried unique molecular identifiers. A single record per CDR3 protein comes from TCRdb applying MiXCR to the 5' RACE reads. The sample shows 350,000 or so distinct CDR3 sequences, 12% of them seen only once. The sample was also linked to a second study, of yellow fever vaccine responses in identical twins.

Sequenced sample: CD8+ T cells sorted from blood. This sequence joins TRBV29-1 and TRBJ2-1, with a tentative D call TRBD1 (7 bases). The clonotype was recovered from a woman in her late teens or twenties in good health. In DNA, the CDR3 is TGCAGCGTCGGAGGGGGCTTGTACAATGAGCAGTTCTTC. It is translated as CSVGGGLYNEQFF.